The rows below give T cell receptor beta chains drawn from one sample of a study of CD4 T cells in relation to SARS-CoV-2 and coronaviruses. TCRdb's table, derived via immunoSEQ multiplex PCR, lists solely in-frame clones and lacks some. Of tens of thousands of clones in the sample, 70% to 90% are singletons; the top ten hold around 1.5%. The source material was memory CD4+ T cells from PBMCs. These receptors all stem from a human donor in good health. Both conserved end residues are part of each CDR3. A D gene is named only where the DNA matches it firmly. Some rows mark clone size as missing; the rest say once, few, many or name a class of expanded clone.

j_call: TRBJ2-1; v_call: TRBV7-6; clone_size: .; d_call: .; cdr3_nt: TGTGCCAGCAGCACGGTTTCCCGTAACAATGAGCAGTTCTTC; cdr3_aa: CASSTVSRNNEQFF
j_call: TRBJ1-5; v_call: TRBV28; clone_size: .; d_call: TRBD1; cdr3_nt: TGTGCCAGCACCATCGGACAGGCGGGGCAGCCCCAGCATTTT; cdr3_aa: CASTIGQAGQPQHF
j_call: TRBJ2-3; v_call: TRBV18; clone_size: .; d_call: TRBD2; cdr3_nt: TGTGCCAGCTCACCAGCCGGGGCGGTAGCGGGAGCCCCAGATACGCAGTATTTT; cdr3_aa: CASSPAGAVAGAPDTQYF
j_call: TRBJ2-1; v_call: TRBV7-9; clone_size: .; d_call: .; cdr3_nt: TGTGCCAGCAGCTTAGTAACCGACAGTCGGGAGCAGTTCTTC; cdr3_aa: CASSLVTDSREQFF
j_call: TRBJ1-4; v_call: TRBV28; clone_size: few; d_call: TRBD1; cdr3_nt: TGTGCCAGCAGTTCTACAGGGGGACTAGAAGAAAAACTGTTTTTT; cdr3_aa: CASSSTGGLEEKLFF
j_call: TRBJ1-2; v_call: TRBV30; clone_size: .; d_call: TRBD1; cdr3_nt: TGTGCCTGGAGTCGCGACAGGGGGCTCGGCGGCTACACCTTC; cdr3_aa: CAWSRDRGLGGYTF
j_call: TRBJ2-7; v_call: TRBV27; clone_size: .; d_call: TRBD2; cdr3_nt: TGTGCCAGCAGTTTAGTTCCTAGCGGGAGCCCCCAATACGAGCAGTACTTC; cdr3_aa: CASSLVPSGSPQYEQYF
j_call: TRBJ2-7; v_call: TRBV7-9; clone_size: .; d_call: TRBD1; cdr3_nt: TGTGCCAGCAGCTTGACAGGGGGCTCCTACGAGCAGTACTTC; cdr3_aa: CASSLTGGSYEQYF
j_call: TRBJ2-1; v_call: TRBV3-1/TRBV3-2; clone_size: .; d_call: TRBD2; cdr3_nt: TGTGCCAGCAGCCAAGGGAACGGGAGGTACCACAATGAGCAGTTCTTC; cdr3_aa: CASSQGNGRYHNEQFF
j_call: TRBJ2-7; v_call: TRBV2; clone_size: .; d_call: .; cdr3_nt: TGTGCCAGCAGTGATGGACATTCCTACGAGCAGTACTTC; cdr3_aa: CASSDGHSYEQYF
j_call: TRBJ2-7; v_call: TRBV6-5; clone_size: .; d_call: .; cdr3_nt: TGTGCCAGCAGTTACTCGGAAAGCTCCTACGAGCAGTACTTC; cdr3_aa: CASSYSESSYEQYF
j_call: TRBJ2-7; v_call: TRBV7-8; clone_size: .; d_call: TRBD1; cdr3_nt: TGTGCCAGCAGCCGCGACAGGGCCTACGAGCAGTACTTC; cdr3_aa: CASSRDRAYEQYF
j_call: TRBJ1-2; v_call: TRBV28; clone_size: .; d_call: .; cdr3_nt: TGTGCCAGCAGTTTGGGGGGCGATGGCTACACCTTC; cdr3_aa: CASSLGGDGYTF
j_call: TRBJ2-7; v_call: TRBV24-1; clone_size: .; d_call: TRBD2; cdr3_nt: TGTGCCACCAGTGGGCTAGCGGGAGGAAGTATCTTGGGGCAGTACTTC; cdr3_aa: CATSGLAGGSILGQYF
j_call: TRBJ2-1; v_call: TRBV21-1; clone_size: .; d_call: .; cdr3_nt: TGTGCCAGCAGCACAAGGACTAGCGGGAGGGTTACCAGGTCCTACAATGAGCAGTTCTTC; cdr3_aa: CASSTRTSGRVTRSYNEQFF
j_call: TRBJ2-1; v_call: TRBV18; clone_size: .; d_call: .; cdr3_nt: TGTGCCAGCTCACCATCTACGGCGGTCTACAATGAGCAGTTCTTC; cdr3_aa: CASSPSTAVYNEQFF
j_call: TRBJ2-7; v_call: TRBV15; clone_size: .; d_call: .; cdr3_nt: TGTGCCACCAGCAGAGAAGCCGGAGACAGAGCCTACGAGCAGTACTTC; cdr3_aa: CATSREAGDRAYEQYF
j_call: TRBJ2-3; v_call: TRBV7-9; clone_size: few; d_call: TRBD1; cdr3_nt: TGTGCCAGCAGCTCCGCGAGACAGGGGGCAGATACGCAGTATTTT; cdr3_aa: CASSSARQGADTQYF